Below, one T cell receptor (beta chain) is given with its context. What it binds is unknown. CDR3 length: 14 residues. J lost 12 bases, V lost 5 bases, and 11 bases had no gene match. From germline, CDR1 is LNHDA and CDR2 SQIVND (reference sequence). This sample is drawn from a study of cytomegalovirus exposure and HLA in healthy donors. Whole-study findings and limits: It was taken for granted in presence/absence analyses that sequencing depth across donors was roughly uniform. In a later analysis, DRB1 alleles had the most associated TCRs; HLA-C alleles the fewest.

The PCR ran on 60 Vbeta and 13 Jbeta primers. Only in-frame clones appear in the TCRdb table, and some are missing; sequencing was by immunoSEQ multiplex PCR. The sample has roughly 150,000 clones, just under 80% seen once; the top ten hold 6.5% to 9%. Sequenced sample: PBMCs. The TCR comes from a woman in her thirties or forties in good health and CMV-seropositive. The chain uses TRBV19 and TRBJ2-1; TRBD1 matches at 9 bases. CDR3 sequence reads: CASSVGTGSFWQFF. The CDR3 region has the DNA TGTGCCAGTAGTGTAGGGACAGGGTCGTTTTGGCAGTTCTTC.